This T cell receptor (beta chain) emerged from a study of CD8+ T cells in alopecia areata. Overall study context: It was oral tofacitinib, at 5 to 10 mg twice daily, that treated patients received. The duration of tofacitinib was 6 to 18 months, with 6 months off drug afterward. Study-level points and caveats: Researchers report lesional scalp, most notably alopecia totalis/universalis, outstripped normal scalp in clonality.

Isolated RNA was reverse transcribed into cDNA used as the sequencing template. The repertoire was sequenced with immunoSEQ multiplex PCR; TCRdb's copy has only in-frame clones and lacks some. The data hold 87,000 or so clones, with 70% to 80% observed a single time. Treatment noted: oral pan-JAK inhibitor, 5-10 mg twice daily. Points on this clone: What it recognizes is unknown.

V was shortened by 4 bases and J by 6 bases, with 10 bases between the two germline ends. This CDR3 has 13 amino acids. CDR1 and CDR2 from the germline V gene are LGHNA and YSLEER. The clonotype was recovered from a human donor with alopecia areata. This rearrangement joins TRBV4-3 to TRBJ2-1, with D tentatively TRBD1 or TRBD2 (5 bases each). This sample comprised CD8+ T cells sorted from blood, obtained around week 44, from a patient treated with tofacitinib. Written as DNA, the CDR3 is TGCGCCAGCAGCCGTGGGACGAGCAATGAGCAGTTCTTC. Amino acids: CASSRGTSNEQFF.